This T cell receptor beta chain originates from a study of resident and recirculating memory T cells in vitiligo. The repertoire was sequenced with immunoSEQ multiplex PCR; TCRdb's copy has only in-frame clones and lacks some. This sample has 39,000 or so clones, with 92% found just once. The V end was cut by 0 bases, the J end by 1 base, with 7 bases between. The germline gives CDR1 SNHLY, CDR2 FYNNEI. This CDR3 is built from 15 residues. The rearrangement uses TRBV2 and TRBJ1-5; D unclear. Input material: blood. This clonotype originated in a male donor with vitiligo. CDR3 DNA: TGTGCCAGCAGTGAAGCACGAGGGAGCAATCAGCCCCAGCATTTT. Translating gives CASSEARGSNQPQHF.